This T cell receptor (beta chain) was found in a study of blood T cells in healthy people across ages. The CDR3 totals 16 residues. Germline V gene sequence: CDR1 DFQATT, CDR2 SNEGSKA (reference sequence). V was clipped by 5 bases and J by 5 bases; unmatched bases: 13. Next came a second PCR, run for 7 to 11 cycles, which used a sample-barcoded 5' primer along with a J-beta primer mix. Using its own MiXCR run on the 5' RACE reads, TCRdb lists one record per CDR3 protein. The table has some 760,000 distinct CDR3 sequences, around 25% seen once. This clonotype has more than one count but fewer than ten. These data are also associated with another study on T cells of mothers and their children.

The specimen was blood. The chain uses TRBV20-1 and TRBJ2-5; 11 bases map to TRBD2. The sequence was collected from a boy aged 5-17 years in good health. The CDR3 DNA reads as TGCAGTGCTGGTAGCGGGGGGGAGTTAGGCCGGGAGACCCAGTACTTC. This encodes CSAGSGGELGRETQYF.